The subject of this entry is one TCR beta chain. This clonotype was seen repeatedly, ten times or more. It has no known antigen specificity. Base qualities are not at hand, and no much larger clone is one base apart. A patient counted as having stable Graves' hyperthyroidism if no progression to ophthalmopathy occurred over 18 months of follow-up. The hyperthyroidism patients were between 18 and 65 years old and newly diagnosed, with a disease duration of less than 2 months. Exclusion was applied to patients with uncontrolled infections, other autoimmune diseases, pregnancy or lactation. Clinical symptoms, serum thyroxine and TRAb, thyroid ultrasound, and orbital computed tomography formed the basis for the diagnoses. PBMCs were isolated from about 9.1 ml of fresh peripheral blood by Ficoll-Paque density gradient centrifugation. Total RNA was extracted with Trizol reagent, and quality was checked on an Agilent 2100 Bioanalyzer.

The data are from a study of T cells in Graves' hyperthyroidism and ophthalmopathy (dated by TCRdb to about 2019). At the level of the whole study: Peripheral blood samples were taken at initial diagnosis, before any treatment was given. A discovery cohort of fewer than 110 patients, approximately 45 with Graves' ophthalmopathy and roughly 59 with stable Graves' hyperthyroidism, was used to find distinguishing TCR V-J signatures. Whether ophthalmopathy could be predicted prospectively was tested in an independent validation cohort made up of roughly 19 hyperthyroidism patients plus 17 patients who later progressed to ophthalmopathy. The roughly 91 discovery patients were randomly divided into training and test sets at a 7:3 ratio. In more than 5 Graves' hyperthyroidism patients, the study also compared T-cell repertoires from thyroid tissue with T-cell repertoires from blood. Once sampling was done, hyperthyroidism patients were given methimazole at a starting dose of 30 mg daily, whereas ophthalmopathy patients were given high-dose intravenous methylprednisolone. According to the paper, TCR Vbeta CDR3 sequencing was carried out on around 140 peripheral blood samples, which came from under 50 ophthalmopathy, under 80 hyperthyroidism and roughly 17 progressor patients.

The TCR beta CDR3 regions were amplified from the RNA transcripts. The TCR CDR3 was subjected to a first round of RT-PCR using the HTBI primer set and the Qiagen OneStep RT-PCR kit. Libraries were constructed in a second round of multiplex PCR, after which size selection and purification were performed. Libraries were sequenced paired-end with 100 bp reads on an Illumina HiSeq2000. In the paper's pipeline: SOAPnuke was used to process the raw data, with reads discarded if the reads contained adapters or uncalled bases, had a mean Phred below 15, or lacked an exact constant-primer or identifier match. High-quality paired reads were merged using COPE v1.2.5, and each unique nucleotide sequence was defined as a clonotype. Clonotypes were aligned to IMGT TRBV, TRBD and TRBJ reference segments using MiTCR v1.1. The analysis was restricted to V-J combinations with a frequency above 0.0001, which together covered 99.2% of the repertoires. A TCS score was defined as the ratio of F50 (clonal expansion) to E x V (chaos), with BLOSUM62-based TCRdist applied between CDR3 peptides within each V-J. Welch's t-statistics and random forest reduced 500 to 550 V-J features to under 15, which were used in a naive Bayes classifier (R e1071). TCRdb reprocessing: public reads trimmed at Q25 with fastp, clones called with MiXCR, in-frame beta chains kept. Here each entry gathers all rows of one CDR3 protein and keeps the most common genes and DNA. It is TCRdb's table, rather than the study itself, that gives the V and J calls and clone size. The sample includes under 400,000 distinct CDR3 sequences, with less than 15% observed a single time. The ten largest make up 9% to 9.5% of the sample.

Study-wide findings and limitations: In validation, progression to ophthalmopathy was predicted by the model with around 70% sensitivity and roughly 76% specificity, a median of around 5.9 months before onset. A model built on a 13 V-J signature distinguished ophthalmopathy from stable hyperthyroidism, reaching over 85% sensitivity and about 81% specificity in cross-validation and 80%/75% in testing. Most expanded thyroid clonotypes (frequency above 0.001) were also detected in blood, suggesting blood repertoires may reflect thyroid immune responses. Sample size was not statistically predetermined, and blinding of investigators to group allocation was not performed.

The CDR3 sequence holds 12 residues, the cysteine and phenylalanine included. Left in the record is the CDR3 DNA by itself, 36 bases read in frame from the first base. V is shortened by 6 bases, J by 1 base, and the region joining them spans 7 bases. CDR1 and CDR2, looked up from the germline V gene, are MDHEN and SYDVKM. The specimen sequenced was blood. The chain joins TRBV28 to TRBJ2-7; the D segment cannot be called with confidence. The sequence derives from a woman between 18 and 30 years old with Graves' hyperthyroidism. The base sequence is TGTGCCAGCAGCCGCGTATCCTACGAGCAGTACTTC. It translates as CASSRVSYEQYF.